This is a list of T cell receptor beta chains from one sample in a study of spatial heterogeneity in lung cancer. Via MiXCR, TCRdb re-called the 5' RACE reads, giving one row per CDR3 protein. The repertoire consists of 3,000 to 3,500 distinct CDR3 sequences, with around two fifths occurring once and the leading ten covering less than 80%. Source: PBMCs, taken at surgery. These receptors originate from a male donor with early-stage non-small cell lung cancer. CDR3s include the opening cysteine and the closing phenylalanine or tryptophan. A D gene is named only where the DNA matches it firmly. Not all rows give a size; the values are once, few, many and, for expanded clones, a class.

clone_size	v_call	j_call	d_call	cdr3_aa	cdr3_nt
many	TRBV18	TRBJ1-5	TRBD1	CASSPSPGTGIDQPQHF	TGTGCCAGCTCACCCAGTCCCGGGACAGGAATAGATCAGCCCCAGCATTTT
NA	TRBV3-1	TRBJ2-7	TRBD2	CASSRPGGEQYF	TGTGCCAGCAGCCGTCCGGGAGGGGAGCAGTACTTC
many	TRBV29-1	TRBJ2-7	NA	CSVELGPYEQYF	TGCAGCGTTGAACTTGGACCCTACGAGCAGTACTTC
NA	TRBV7-9	TRBJ2-3	TRBD2	CASSKTSGEFTDTQYF	TGTGCCAGCAGCAAAACTAGCGGGGAATTCACAGATACGCAGTATTTT
medium-sized	TRBV12-3/TRBV12-4	TRBJ2-5	NA	CASSLGGVQETQYF	TGTGCCAGCAGTTTAGGAGGGGTACAAGAGACCCAGTACTTC
NA	TRBV5-5	TRBJ2-1	NA	CASSFGAQNEQFF	TGTGCCAGCAGCTTCGGAGCGCAAAATGAGCAGTTCTTC
medium-sized	TRBV7-8	TRBJ2-7	NA	CASSLQGGLAPSYEQYF	TGTGCCAGCAGCTTACAGGGGGGGCTAGCTCCCTCCTACGAGCAGTACTTC
medium-sized	TRBV5-1	TRBJ1-5	TRBD1	CASSPTGVSSNQPQHF	TGCGCCAGCAGCCCGACAGGGGTTAGCAGCAATCAGCCCCAGCATTTT
few	TRBV2	TRBJ2-7	NA	CASSGVSAAGEQYF	TGTGCCAGCAGTGGAGTATCGGCAGCCGGGGAGCAGTACTTC
NA	TRBV6-6	TRBJ2-1	TRBD2	CASSSPPSGVEFF	TGTGCCAGCAGCTCTCCACCTAGCGGGGTGGAGTTCTTC
many	TRBV10-3	TRBJ2-5	TRBD1	CAISLDRGMVSERETQYF	TGTGCCATCAGTCTGGACAGGGGTATGGTCTCTGAACGGGAGACCCAGTACTTC
NA	TRBV7-9	TRBJ2-3	NA	CATAQGNDADTQYF	TGTGCCACGGCCCAGGGAAATGATGCAGATACGCAGTATTTT
few	TRBV12-3/TRBV12-4	TRBJ1-5	NA	CASSPELSAQHF	TGTGCCAGCAGCCCGGAACTATCAGCCCAGCATTTT
NA	TRBV5-1	TRBJ2-7	TRBD2	CASSRGLAGPAYEQYF	TGCGCCAGCAGCCGGGGACTAGCGGGGCCAGCCTACGAGCAGTACTTC
NA	TRBV28	TRBJ2-7	NA	CASSLFTGPRDEQYF	TGTGCCAGCAGTTTATTCACAGGCCCTCGCGACGAGCAGTACTTC
NA	TRBV30	TRBJ2-3	TRBD2	CAWSRNGLAGNTQYF	TGTGCCTGGAGCCGGAATGGACTAGCGGGGAATACGCAGTATTTT
NA	TRBV29-1	TRBJ2-3	TRBD1	CSSEGDRGTDTQYF	TGCAGCTCCGAAGGGGACAGGGGGACAGATACGCAGTATTTT
NA	TRBV7-9	TRBJ2-5	NA	CASSPPGLTQETQYF	TGTGCCAGCAGCCCCCCGGGACTCACCCAAGAGACCCAGTACTTC
NA	TRBV29-1	TRBJ2-7	TRBD2	CSVVHVGLAGVYEQYF	TGCAGCGTCGTTCATGTGGGCCTAGCGGGAGTCTACGAGCAGTACTTC
many	TRBV28	TRBJ2-3	TRBD2	CASSLPGTSTPDTQYF	TGTGCCAGCAGTTTACCGGGGACTAGCACCCCAGATACGCAGTATTTT
NA	TRBV6-5	TRBJ2-5	NA	CASSYSSLGQETQYF	TGTGCCAGCAGTTACTCGAGTTTGGGGCAAGAGACCCAGTACTTC
NA	TRBV29-1	TRBJ2-1	TRBD2	CSVGLLAGDSYNEQFF	TGCAGCGTTGGATTACTAGCGGGAGACTCCTACAATGAGCAGTTCTTC
many	TRBV7-2	TRBJ2-3	NA	CASSLIGGTDTQYF	TGTGCCAGCAGCTTAATCGGGGGCACAGATACGCAGTATTTT
NA	TRBV7-2	TRBJ2-1	TRBD2	CASSNIQREGPYNEQFF	TGTGCCAGCAGCAATATCCAGCGGGAGGGCCCCTACAATGAGCAGTTCTTC
NA	TRBV28	TRBJ2-7	NA	CASSLGTNSYEQYF	TGTGCCAGCAGTTTGGGGACCAACTCCTACGAGCAGTACTTC
few	TRBV7-8	TRBJ2-7	NA	CASSLASGNLEYEQYF	TGTGCCAGCAGCTTAGCTAGCGGAAATTTAGAATACGAGCAGTACTTC
NA	TRBV7-9	TRBJ2-1	NA	CASSLEMGLNNEQFF	TGTGCCAGCAGCTTAGAAATGGGATTGAACAATGAGCAGTTCTTC
NA	TRBV3-1	TRBJ1-1	NA	CASSPGTEAFF	TGTGCCAGCAGCCCCGGGACGGAAGCTTTCTTT
NA	TRBV7-9	TRBJ2-3	NA	CASSEGLGLTDTQYF	TGTGCCAGCAGCGAGGGGCTGGGGCTCACAGATACGCAGTATTTT
NA	TRBV20-1	TRBJ2-7	TRBD2	CSATNPGLAGPSSYEQYF	TGCAGTGCTACAAATCCGGGACTAGCGGGGCCTAGCTCCTACGAGCAGTACTTC
medium-sized	TRBV20-1	TRBJ2-5	NA	CSAISLGAETQYF	TGCAGTGCTATATCTCTAGGGGCCGAGACCCAGTACTTC
many	TRBV7-9	TRBJ2-1	TRBD2	CASSLGTSAGNEQFF	TGTGCCAGCAGCTTGGGGACTAGCGCTGGCAATGAGCAGTTCTTC
once	TRBV5-1	TRBJ2-3	NA	CASSPGWGGTTDTQYF	TGCGCCAGCAGCCCGGGATGGGGGGGCACCACAGATACGCAGTATTTT
few	TRBV20-1	TRBJ2-2	NA	CSARSSGRDTGELFF	TGCAGTGCTAGATCCTCGGGGCGCGACACCGGGGAGCTGTTTTTT
medium-sized	TRBV6-6	TRBJ2-1	TRBD2	CASSYTSGLYNEQFF	TGTGCCAGCAGTTACACTAGCGGGCTATACAATGAGCAGTTCTTC
NA	TRBV6-2/TRBV6-3	TRBJ2-1	NA	CASSYRRLPGNEQFF	TGTGCCAGCAGTTACCGTCGGCTACCCGGGAATGAGCAGTTCTTC
few	TRBV6-1	TRBJ2-7	NA	CASSEPSTYEQYF	TGTGCCAGCAGTGAACCTAGCACCTACGAGCAGTACTTC
few	TRBV19	TRBJ2-1	TRBD2	CASKGSGVSYNEQFF	TGTGCCAGTAAGGGAAGCGGGGTTTCCTACAATGAGCAGTTCTTC
NA	TRBV4-2	TRBJ2-3	NA	CASSQDRNRDTQYF	TGTGCCAGCAGCCAAGATAGGAACAGGGATACGCAGTATTTT
NA	TRBV6-6	TRBJ2-7	NA	CASSDSGQISYEQYF	TGTGCCAGCAGTGACTCTGGGCAGATATCCTACGAGCAGTACTTC
NA	TRBV3-1	TRBJ2-7	TRBD2	CASSREGGEQYF	TGTGCCAGCAGCCGGGAGGGAGGCGAGCAGTACTTC
large	TRBV12-3/TRBV12-4	TRBJ1-1	NA	CASSSSGTEAFF	TGTGCCAGCAGTTCCTCAGGGACTGAAGCTTTCTTT
NA	TRBV29-1	TRBJ2-5	TRBD2	CSVESGGLETQYF	TGCAGCGTTGAAAGCGGGGGTCTGGAGACCCAGTACTTC
once	TRBV18	TRBJ1-1	NA	CASSPPEGGPRNTEAFF	TGTGCCAGCTCACCACCAGAAGGAGGGCCGAGGAACACTGAAGCTTTCTTT
NA	TRBV3-1	TRBJ2-4	TRBD2	CASSQDGAGHINIQYF	TGTGCCAGCAGCCAAGACGGAGCGGGGCACATCAACATTCAGTACTTC
few	TRBV4-1	TRBJ2-2	NA	CASSQVQVANTGELFF	TGCGCCAGCAGCCAAGTTCAGGTAGCGAACACCGGGGAGCTGTTTTTT
NA	TRBV5-1	TRBJ2-7	NA	CASSSKAIYEQYF	TGCGCCAGCAGCTCGAAAGCCATCTACGAGCAGTACTTC
few	TRBV20-1	TRBJ2-6	NA	CSATGGAGAGANVLTF	TGCAGTGCTACAGGGGGCGCGGGAGCTGGGGCCAACGTCCTGACTTTC